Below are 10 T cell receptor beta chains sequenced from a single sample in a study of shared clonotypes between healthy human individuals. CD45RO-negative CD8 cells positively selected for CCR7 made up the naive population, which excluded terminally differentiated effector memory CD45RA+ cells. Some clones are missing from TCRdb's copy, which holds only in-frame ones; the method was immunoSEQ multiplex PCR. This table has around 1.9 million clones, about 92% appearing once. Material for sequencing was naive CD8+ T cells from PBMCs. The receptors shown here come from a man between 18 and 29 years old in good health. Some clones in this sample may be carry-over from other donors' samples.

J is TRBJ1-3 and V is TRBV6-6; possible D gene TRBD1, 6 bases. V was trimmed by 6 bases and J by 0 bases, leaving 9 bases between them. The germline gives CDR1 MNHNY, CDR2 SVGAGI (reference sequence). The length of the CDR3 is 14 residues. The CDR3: CASRPRGSGNTIYF. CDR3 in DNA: TGTGCCAGCAGGCCCAGGGGCTCTGGAAACACCATATATTTT.

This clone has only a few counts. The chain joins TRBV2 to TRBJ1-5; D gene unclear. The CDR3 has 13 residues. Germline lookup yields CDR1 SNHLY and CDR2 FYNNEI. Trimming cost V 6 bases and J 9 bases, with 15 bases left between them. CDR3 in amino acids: CASSQDGAWPQHF. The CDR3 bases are TGTGCCAGCAGCCAGGACGGAGCTTGGCCCCAGCATTTT.

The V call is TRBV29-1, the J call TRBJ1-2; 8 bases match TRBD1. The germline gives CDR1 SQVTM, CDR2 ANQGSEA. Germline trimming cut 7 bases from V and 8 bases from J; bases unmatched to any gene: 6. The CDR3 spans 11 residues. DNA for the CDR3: TGCAGCGACGACAGGGGTTACGGCTACACCTTC. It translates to CSDDRGYGYTF.

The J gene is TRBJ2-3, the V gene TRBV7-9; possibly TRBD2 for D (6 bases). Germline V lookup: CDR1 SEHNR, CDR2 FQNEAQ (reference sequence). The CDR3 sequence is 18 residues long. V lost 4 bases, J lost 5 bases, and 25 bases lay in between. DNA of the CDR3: TGTGCCAGCAGCTCATCGGGGAGGTCCGGAGGGCAGGGAGATACGCAGTATTTT. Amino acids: CASSSSGRSGGQGDTQYF.

The CDR3 is CASFGTGGHTQYF. CDR3 DNA: TGTGCCAGCTTTGGGACAGGGGGACATACGCAGTATTTT. This chain joins TRBV11-2 and TRBJ2-3; 11 nucleotides match TRBD1. The CDR3 loop spans 13 amino acids. CDR1 and CDR2 from the germline V gene are SGHAT and FQNNGV. With V trimmed by 8 bases and J by 7 bases, 5 bases remained unmatched.

CDR3 nucleotide sequence: TGCGCCAGCAGCCAAGATCATGGGATGAGGGAAAAACTGTTTTTT. The encoded protein is CASSQDHGMREKLFF. This sequence joins TRBV4-1 and TRBJ1-4, with D hard to call. CDR3 size: 15 residues. Trimming shortened V by 0 bases and J by 8 bases, and 13 bases separated the two germline ends. Germline CDR1 is MGHRA and CDR2 is YSYEKL.

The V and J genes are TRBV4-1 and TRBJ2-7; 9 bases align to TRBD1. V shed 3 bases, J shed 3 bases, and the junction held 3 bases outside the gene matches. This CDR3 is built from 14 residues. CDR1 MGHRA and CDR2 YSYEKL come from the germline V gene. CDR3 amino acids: CASSQRDRVYEQYF. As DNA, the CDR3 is TGCGCCAGCAGCCAGCGGGACAGGGTCTACGAGCAGTACTTC.

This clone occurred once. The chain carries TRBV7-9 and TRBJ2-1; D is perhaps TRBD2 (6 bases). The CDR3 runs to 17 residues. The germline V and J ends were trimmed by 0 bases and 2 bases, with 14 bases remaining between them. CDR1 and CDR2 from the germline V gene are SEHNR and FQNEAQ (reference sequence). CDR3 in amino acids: CASSLAGGIITYNEQFF. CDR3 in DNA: TGTGCCAGCAGCTTAGCGGGAGGCATCATCACCTACAATGAGCAGTTCTTC.

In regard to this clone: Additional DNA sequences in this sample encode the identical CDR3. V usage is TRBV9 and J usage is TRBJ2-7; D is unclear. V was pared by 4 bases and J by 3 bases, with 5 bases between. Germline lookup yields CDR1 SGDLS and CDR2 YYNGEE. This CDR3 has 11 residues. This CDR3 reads CASSNSYEQYF. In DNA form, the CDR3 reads TGTGCCAGCAGCAACAGCTACGAGCAGTACTTC.

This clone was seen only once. The CDR3 is CASSFPGSLRDGYTF. CDR3 coding DNA: TGTGCCAGCAGCTTCCCGGGCAGCCTTAGGGATGGCTACACCTTC. The chain recombines TRBV7-9 with TRBJ1-2; the D is unclear. With 3 bases removed from V and 6 bases from J, the gap between germline ends came to 17 bases. The CDR3 totals 15 residues. Germline V lookup: CDR1 SEHNR, CDR2 FQNEAQ (reference sequence).